Each of the 21 T cell receptor beta chains below was sequenced from the same sample in a study of shared clonotypes between healthy human individuals. Naive-designated CD8 cells lacked CD45RO, were positively enriched for CCR7, and omitted terminally differentiated effector memory CD45RA+ cells. The protocol was immunoSEQ multiplex PCR, while the TCRdb copy is restricted to in-frame clones and leaves out a portion. This table has some 1,900,000 clones, about 94% appearing once. Sequencing was done on a sample of naive CD8+ T cells sorted from blood. The receptor source for this set is a man between 18 and 29 years old in good health.

The gene calls are TRBV4-3 and TRBJ1-1, with D hard to call. The germline CDR1 and CDR2 sequences are LGHNA and YSLEER. This CDR3 is built from 14 residues. Trimming left V 2 bases short and J 1 base short, with 8 bases between. The CDR3 DNA reads TGCGCCAGCAGCCAATATGCAGGGAACACTGAAGCTTTCTTT. This translates into CASSQYAGNTEAFF.

The chain employs TRBV7-9 and TRBJ2-5; TRBD2 is a possible D gene (6 bases). Trimming shortened V by 4 bases and J by 5 bases, and 14 bases separated the two germline ends. CDR3 length: 14 amino acids. Germline CDR1 and CDR2: SEHNR and FQNEAQ (reference sequence). This chain's CDR3 is CASSWGDSGETQYF. CDR3 nucleotide sequence: TGTGCCAGCAGCTGGGGAGACAGCGGGGAGACCCAGTACTTC.

This clone was picked up one time. CDR3 sequence: CASRTESGTALNEKLFF. Here the CDR3 DNA reads TGTGCCAGTAGAACGGAGTCCGGGACAGCTCTTAATGAAAAACTGTTTTTT. The genes are TRBV19 and TRBJ1-4; 7 bases line up with TRBD1. The CDR3 runs to 17 residues. V shed 6 bases, J shed 4 bases, and the junction held 14 bases outside the gene matches. Germline assignment: CDR1 LNHDA and CDR2 SQIVND (reference sequence).

The chain uses TRBV9 and TRBJ2-7, with TRBD1 identical over 8 bases. Germline V gene lookup returns CDR1 SGDLS and CDR2 YYNGEE. V lost 4 bases and J lost 3; bases outside the gene matches: 9. CDR3 length: 15 residues. CDR3 amino acids: CASSPRTGFDYEQYF. DNA of the CDR3: TGTGCCAGCAGCCCTAGGACAGGGTTCGACTACGAGCAGTACTTC.

The chain joins TRBV9 to TRBJ1-1; 9 bases map to TRBD1. Germline V lookup: CDR1 SGDLS, CDR2 YYNGEE. Trimming took 2 bases from V and 5 from J; bases not matched to a gene: 7. CDR3 size: 15 residues. CDR3 protein: CASSVPGQGETEAFF. The CDR3 region has the DNA TGTGCCAGCAGCGTCCCGGGACAGGGCGAAACTGAAGCTTTCTTT.

The genes are TRBV5-1 and TRBJ2-3, with 8 nucleotides matching TRBD2. Looked up from germline, CDR1 is SGHRS and CDR2 is YFSETQ. The V and J ends lost 2 bases and 2 bases, in that order; junction bases with no gene match: 4. This CDR3 has 15 residues. The CDR3 region is CASSLLADNTDTQYF. CDR3 nucleotide sequence: TGCGCCAGCAGCTTACTAGCGGACAACACAGATACGCAGTATTTT.

The chain combines TRBV10-2 with TRBJ2-7; 9 bases align to TRBD2. This CDR3 has 17 residues. Germline values: CDR1 WSHSY, CDR2 SAAADI. Trimming cost V 4 bases and J 0 bases; bases outside gene matches: 10. The CDR3 region has the DNA TGCGCCAGCAGTGGAACTAGCGGGTCCCGGACCTCCTACGAGCAGTACTTC. Translated, it gives CASSGTSGSRTSYEQYF.

V usage is TRBV15 and J usage is TRBJ2-1, with 11 bases lining up with TRBD1. In germline, CDR1 is LNHNV, CDR2 YYDKDF (reference sequence). The CDR3 consists of 17 residues. V shed 0 bases and J 6 bases; nucleotides not matched to a gene: 7. The CDR3 spells CATSRDGDRGVFNEQFF. In DNA form, the CDR3 reads TGTGCCACCAGCAGAGATGGGGACAGGGGGGTGTTCAATGAGCAGTTCTTC.

The chain couples TRBV6-1 to TRBJ2-1; 7 nucleotides line up with TRBD2. The CDR3 runs 13 residues. V shed 8 bases and J 7 bases; nucleotides not matched to a gene: 8. Per the germline V gene, CDR1 is MNHNS and CDR2 is SASEGT. CDR3 sequence: CASRDYLLNEQFF. CDR3 coding DNA: TGTGCCAGCCGGGACTACCTTCTTAATGAGCAGTTCTTC.

The V gene is TRBV9, the J gene TRBJ2-1, with D possibly being TRBD1 (6 bases). Trimming left V 0 bases short and J 6 bases short, with 13 bases between. The germline CDR1 and CDR2 sequences are SGDLS and YYNGEE. This CDR3 region has 15 residues. The CDR3 protein is CASSVEGHQINEQFF. The CDR3 bases are TGTGCCAGCAGCGTAGAGGGACACCAAATCAATGAGCAGTTCTTC.

The chain joins TRBV5-4 to TRBJ1-3, with 9 positions matching TRBD1. V shed 0 bases, J shed 6 bases, and the junction held 1 base outside the gene matches. The V gene's germline CDR1 is SGHNT and CDR2 YYREEE (reference sequence). The CDR3 runs to 14 residues. Here the CDR3 DNA reads TGTGCCAGCAGCTTGGGGACAGGGGCAAACACCATATATTTT. Amino acid sequence: CASSLGTGANTIYF.

The V gene is TRBV4-1, the J gene TRBJ2-5, with a possible D match to TRBD1 (5 bases). V lost 0 bases and J lost 4, with 12 bases in between. The germline V gene encodes CDR1 MGHRA and CDR2 YSYEKL. The CDR3 is 15 residues long. CDR3 DNA: TGCGCCAGCAGCCAAGATCGCGGCAGGGTAGAGACCCAGTACTTC. It is translated as CASSQDRGRVETQYF.

On this clone: Other nucleotide sequences in the sample specify the same CDR3. The J gene is TRBJ2-7, the V gene TRBV19, with D perhaps TRBD2 (7 bases). V lost 1 base and J lost 2, with 9 bases in between. This CDR3 is 14 amino acids long. Germline assignment: CDR1 LNHDA and CDR2 SQIVND (reference sequence). CDR3 protein: CASSIGGGAYEQYF. The CDR3 DNA sequence: TGTGCCAGTAGTATAGGGGGGGGCGCCTACGAGCAGTACTTC.

The chain links TRBV6-1 to TRBJ2-7, with D possibly TRBD2 on 6 matching bases. V lost 6 bases to trimming and J lost 5 bases, with 11 bases between them. The CDR3 runs to 12 residues. CDR1 MNHNS and CDR2 SASEGT come from the germline V gene. The CDR3 here is CASSKLADEQYF. CDR3 bases: TGTGCCAGCAGCAAATTAGCGGACGAGCAGTACTTC.

CDR3 bases: TGTGCCAGCAGCGTCTCGGGACTAGGGTACCACGAGCAGTACTTC. It encodes CASSVSGLGYHEQYF. This chain uses TRBV5-4 with TRBJ2-7, with 8 positions matching TRBD2. The CDR3 length is 15 residues. In germline, CDR1 is SGHNT, CDR2 YYREEE (reference sequence). The V and J ends lost 4 bases and 5 bases, in that order; junction bases with no gene match: 11.

The rearrangement links TRBV7-6 to TRBJ2-7, with 11 bases matching TRBD2. Trimming took 5 bases from V and 3 from J; bases not matched to a gene: 6. The CDR3 runs to 15 residues. In germline, CDR1 is SGHVS, CDR2 FNYEAQ. The DNA of the CDR3 is TGTGCCAGCAGCCCACCCGGGACTAGCGGCTACGAGCAGTACTTC. This sequence encodes CASSPPGTSGYEQYF.

The chain joins TRBV27 to TRBJ1-3, with D perhaps TRBD1 (6 bases). The CDR3 length is 15 residues. Germline CDR1 and CDR2: MNHEY and SMNVEV (reference sequence). The ends were cut back, 6 bases at V and 0 bases at J, with 12 bases in the middle. CDR3 coding DNA: TGTGCCAGCAGGGTTACAGGGTTCTCTGGAAACACCATATATTTT. Encoded protein: CASRVTGFSGNTIYF.

This clone was seen a single time. The chain couples TRBV6-4 to TRBJ2-1, with 7 bases aligning to TRBD2. The junction had 5 bases not matched to a gene; V was cut back by 0 bases and J by 3 bases. CDR1 and CDR2 (germline): MRHNA, SNTAGT. The CDR3 sequence is 16 residues long. CDR3 region: CASSDSGTTDYNEQFF. CDR3 coding DNA: TGTGCCAGCAGTGACTCGGGGACTACAGACTACAATGAGCAGTTCTTC.

This chain connects TRBV10-3 to TRBJ2-3; 8 bases align to TRBD2. V lost 0 bases and J lost 5; bases outside the gene matches: 7. Germline V CDR1 and CDR2: ENHRY, SYGVKD. The CDR3 extends over 16 amino acids. The CDR3, as DNA: TGTGCCATCAGTGAGTCCGGAGCGGGGGAAGAAGATACGCAGTATTTT. It yields the protein CAISESGAGEEDTQYF.

The gene calls are TRBV7-9 and TRBJ1-5, with D perhaps TRBD1 (6 bases). V was trimmed by 8 bases and J by 5 bases, leaving 13 bases between them. This CDR3 spans 13 amino acids. Per the germline V gene, CDR1 is SEHNR and CDR2 is FQNEAQ (reference sequence). CDR3: CASAQGADQPQHF. The DNA of the CDR3 is TGTGCCAGCGCACAGGGTGCGGATCAGCCCCAGCATTTT.

V is TRBV9 and J is TRBJ2-3; either TRBD1 or TRBD2 may fit D (5 bases each). Trimming took 0 bases from V and 4 from J, leaving 9 bases between them. The germline V gene has CDR1 SGDLS and CDR2 YYNGEE. This CDR3 is built from 14 residues. The CDR3 is CASSVVGDADTQYF. The CDR3 DNA follows: TGTGCCAGCAGCGTAGTCGGGGACGCAGATACGCAGTATTTT.